This T cell receptor beta chain came from a study of cytomegalovirus exposure and HLA in healthy donors. Study-level points and caveats: There were reportedly fewer N-insertions in an Asian-associated ancestry cluster than the roughly 670-donor mean, in a later analysis. Later analysis revealed greater clonal expansion in HLA-associated TCR beta chains than in equally common others. As immune exposure information, only CMV serostatus was available.

This CDR3 has 15 residues. V was clipped by 2 bases and J by 0 bases, with 10 bases between them. Germline loops: CDR1 WSHSY, CDR2 SAAADI. The PCR used 60 Vbeta and 13 Jbeta primers. The method was immunoSEQ multiplex PCR; TCRdb's version includes in-frame clones alone and lacks a portion of them. The profile shows 120,000 or so clones, approximately 79% of them singletons. Concerning this clone: The target antigen is unknown.

This chain uses TRBV10-2 with TRBJ1-1; possibly TRBD1 for D (6 bases). The receptor was derived from a man aged 25 to 40 in good health and CMV-seronegative. Specimen: PBMCs. For the CDR3, the DNA is TGCGCCAGCAGTGAGAGACAGGTCATGAACACTGAAGCTTTCTTT. It specifies CASSERQVMNTEAFF.